Below, one T cell receptor beta chain is given with its context. V lost 6 bases, J lost 7 bases, and 11 bases stayed unmatched. Germline CDR1 and CDR2: MGHRA and YSYEKL. This CDR3 is built from 14 residues. The data derive from a study of T cell responses to AZD1222 COVID-19 vaccine. Generated by immunoSEQ multiplex PCR, the TCRdb table keeps only in-frame clones and is missing some. The repertoire holds just under 150,000 clones, with approximately 89% as singletons. V usage is TRBV4-1 and J usage is TRBJ2-7, with 8 bases identical to TRBD2. The sample in question was peripheral blood, obtained 28 days after the second AZD1222 dose. This TCR was recovered from an adult who received the AZD1222 COVID-19 vaccine. In nucleotides, the CDR3 is TGCGCCAGCAGAGAGGCGAGCGGGAGTGGGGAGCAGTACTTC. This encodes CASREASGSGEQYF.